This T cell receptor beta chain was captured by sequencing in a study of T-cell reconstitution after alpha-beta-depleted transplantation in children. In germline, CDR1 is SGHTA, CDR2 FQGTGA. The CDR3 covers 18 residues. The V segment lost 2 bases and the J segment 0 bases; nucleotides outside the gene matches: 11. Preparation of the TCRbeta library involved a method that used unique molecular identifiers. TCRdb called the PCR reads again in MiXCR, with one record for every CDR3 protein. Of about 540,000 distinct CDR3 sequences in the sample, roughly 18% are singletons; the top ten hold approximately 3%.

This TCR derives from a human donor who donated a stem cell graft to a child with acute lymphoblastic leukemia. The sequences come from PBMCs from the stem cell graft donor, collected from the stem cell graft. The chain links TRBV7-3 to TRBJ2-3, with 7 bases matching TRBD2. CDR3 coding DNA: TGTGCCAGCAGCTTACGCGGGGGAGCGGGATTTAGCACAGATACGCAGTATTTT. Translated: CASSLRGGAGFSTDTQYF. Looking up the rest from reference TRBV7-3 and TRBJ2-3 gives the full variable domain: GAGVSQTPSNKVTEKGKYVELRCDPISGHTALYWYRQSLGQGPEFLIYFQGTGAADDSGLPNDRFFAVRPEGSVSTLKIQRTERGDSAVYLCASSLRGGAGFSTDTQYFGPGTRLTVL.